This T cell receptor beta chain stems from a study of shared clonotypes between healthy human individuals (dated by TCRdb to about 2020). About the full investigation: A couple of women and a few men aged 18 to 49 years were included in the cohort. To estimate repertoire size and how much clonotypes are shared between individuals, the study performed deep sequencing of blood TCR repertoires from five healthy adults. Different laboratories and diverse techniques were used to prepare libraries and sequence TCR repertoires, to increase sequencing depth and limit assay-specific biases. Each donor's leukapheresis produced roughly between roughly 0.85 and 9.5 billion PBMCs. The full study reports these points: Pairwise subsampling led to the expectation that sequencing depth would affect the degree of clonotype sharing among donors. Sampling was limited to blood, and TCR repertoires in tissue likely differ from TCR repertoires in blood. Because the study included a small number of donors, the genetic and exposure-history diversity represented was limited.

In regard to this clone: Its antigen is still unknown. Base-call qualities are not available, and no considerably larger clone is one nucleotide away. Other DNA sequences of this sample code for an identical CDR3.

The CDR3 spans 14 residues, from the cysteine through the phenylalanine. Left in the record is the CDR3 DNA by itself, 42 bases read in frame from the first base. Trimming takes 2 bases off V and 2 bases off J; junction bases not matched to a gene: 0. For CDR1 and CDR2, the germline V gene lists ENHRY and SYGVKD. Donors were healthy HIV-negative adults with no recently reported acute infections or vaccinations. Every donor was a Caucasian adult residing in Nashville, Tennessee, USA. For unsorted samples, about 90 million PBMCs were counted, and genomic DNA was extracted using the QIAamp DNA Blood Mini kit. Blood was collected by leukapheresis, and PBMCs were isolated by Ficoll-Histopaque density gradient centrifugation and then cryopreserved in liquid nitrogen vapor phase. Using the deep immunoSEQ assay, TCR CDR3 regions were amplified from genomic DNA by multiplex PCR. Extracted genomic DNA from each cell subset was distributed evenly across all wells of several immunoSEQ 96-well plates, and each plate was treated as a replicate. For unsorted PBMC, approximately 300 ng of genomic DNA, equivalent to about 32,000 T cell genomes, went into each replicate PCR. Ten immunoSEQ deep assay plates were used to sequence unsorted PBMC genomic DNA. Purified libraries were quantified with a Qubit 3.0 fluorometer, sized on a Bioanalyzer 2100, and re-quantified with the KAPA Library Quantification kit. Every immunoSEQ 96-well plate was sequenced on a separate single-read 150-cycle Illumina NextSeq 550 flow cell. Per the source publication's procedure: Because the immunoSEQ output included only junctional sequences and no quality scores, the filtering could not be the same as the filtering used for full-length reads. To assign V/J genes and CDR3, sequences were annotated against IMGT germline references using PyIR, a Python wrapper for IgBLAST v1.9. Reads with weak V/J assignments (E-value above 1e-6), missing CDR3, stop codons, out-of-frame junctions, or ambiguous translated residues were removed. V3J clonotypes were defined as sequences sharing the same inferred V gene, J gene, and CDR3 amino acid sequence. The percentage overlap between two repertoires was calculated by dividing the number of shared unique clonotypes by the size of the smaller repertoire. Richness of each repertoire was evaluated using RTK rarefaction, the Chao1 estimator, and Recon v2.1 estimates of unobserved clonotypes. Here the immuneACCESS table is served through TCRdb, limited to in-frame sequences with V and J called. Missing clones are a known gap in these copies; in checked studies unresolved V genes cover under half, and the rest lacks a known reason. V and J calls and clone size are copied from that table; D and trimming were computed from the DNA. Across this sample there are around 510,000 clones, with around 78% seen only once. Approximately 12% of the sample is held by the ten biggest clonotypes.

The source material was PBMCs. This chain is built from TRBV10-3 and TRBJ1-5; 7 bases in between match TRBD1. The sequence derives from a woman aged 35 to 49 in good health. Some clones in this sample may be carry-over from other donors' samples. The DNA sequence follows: TGTGCCATCAGTGAGGGACAGGGCAATCAGCCCCAGCATTTT. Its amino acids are CAISEGQGNQPQHF.